This TCR beta chain was captured by sequencing in a study of vaccination effects on CD4 cells after COVID-19. With 3 bases clipped from V and 3 bases from J, the junction kept 5 bases outside the gene matches. CDR3 size: 14 residues. The germline V gene encodes CDR1 DFQATT and CDR2 SNEGSKA (reference sequence). Before sequencing, viral peptide pools were used by the ViraFEST assay to expand antigen-specific CD4+ T cells. When around 10 days of culture had elapsed, CD4+ T cells were isolated. None of these healthy vaccinees had been infected with SARS-CoV-2 before vaccination. Sequencing used immunoSEQ multiplex PCR; TCRdb keeps in-frame clones, though not all of them. The table lists some 60,000 clones, approximately 79% of them singletons. For this clone: Its antigen is currently unknown.

The sequence came from a human donor who received a COVID-19 vaccine. V usage is TRBV20-1 and J usage is TRBJ1-3; TRBD1 matches at 7 bases. The sequenced sample was CD4+ T cells from PBMCs cultured with HCoV-NL63 spike peptides, obtained before COVID-19 vaccination. Here the CDR3 reads CSASHTGVGNTIYF. The CDR3 coding sequence is TGCAGTGCTAGTCACACAGGGGTTGGAAACACCATATATTTT.